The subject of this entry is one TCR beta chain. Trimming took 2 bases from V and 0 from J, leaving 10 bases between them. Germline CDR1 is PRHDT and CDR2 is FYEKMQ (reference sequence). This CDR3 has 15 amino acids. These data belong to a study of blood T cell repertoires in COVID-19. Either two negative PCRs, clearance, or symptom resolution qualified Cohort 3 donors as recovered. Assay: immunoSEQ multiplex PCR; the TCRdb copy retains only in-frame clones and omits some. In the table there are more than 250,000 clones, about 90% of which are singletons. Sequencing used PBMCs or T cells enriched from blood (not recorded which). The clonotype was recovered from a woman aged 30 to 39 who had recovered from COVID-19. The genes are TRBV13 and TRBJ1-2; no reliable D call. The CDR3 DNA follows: TGTGCCAGCAGCTTATGGCGGGGAGCTAACTATGGCTACACCTTC. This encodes CASSLWRGANYGYTF.